The sequence of this T cell receptor (beta chain) was determined in a study of technical replicates of blood from several donors. The protocol was immunoSEQ multiplex PCR, while the TCRdb copy is restricted to in-frame clones and leaves out a portion. This sample has tens of thousands of clones; over 85% occur once, and the top ten carry 0.25%. With 6 bases clipped from V and 2 bases from J, the junction kept 9 bases outside the gene matches. In germline, CDR1 is SGHRS, CDR2 YFSETQ. The CDR3 is 16 residues long. The chain combines TRBV5-1 with TRBJ2-3; 10 bases fit TRBD2. The sequencing sample was made of T cells isolated from PBMCs. This clonotype originated in a human donor in good health. The CDR3 DNA reads as TGCGCCAGCACCCTACTAGCGGGGACTCCCACAGATACGCAGTATTTT. Amino acids: CASTLLAGTPTDTQYF.